This passage covers 17 T cell receptor beta chains from one sample sequenced in a study of control samples from healthy donors and cancer patients. Sequencing used immunoSEQ multiplex PCR; TCRdb keeps in-frame clones, though not all of them. The sample gives fewer than 200,000 clones, around 95% of which show up once; over 4% is in the top ten. The specimen was blood. These receptors were obtained from a woman aged 60-75 years in good health.

The chain links TRBV12-3 or TRBV12-4 to TRBJ2-3; D remains ambiguous. Trimming removed 6 bases from V and 2 bases from J, with 6 bases in between. This CDR3 is 12 amino acids long. The CDR3 reads CASSFITDTQYF. DNA of the CDR3: TGTGCCAGCAGCTTCATCACAGATACGCAGTATTTT.

The rearrangement links TRBV18 to TRBJ1-5; D unresolved. CDR3 length: 16 residues. Trimming cost V 2 bases and J 4 bases, with 15 bases left between them. CDR1 is KGHSH, CDR2 LQKENI, per germline. This CDR3 is CASSPSAGQVNQPQHF. CDR3 nucleotides: TGTGCCAGCTCACCAAGTGCTGGGCAGGTGAATCAGCCCCAGCATTTT. The whole variable domain, filled in from reference TRBV18 and TRBJ1-5, reads NAGVMQNPRHLVRRRGQEARLRCSPMKGHSHVYWYRQLPEEGLKFMVYLQKENIIDESGMPKERFSAEFPKEGPSILRIQQVVRGDSAAYFCASSPSAGQVNQPQHFGDGTRLSIL.

V and J are TRBV19 and TRBJ1-2, with a tentative D call TRBD1 (5 bases). This CDR3 has 18 residues. CDR1 and CDR2 (germline): LNHDA, SQIVND (reference sequence). V shed 3 bases and J shed 8 bases, with 28 bases lying between them. CDR3 DNA: TGTGCCAGTAGTATTTCAATCGGAGCCGGCGGGTTTACAGGCGGCTACACCTTC. This encodes CASSISIGAGGFTGGYTF.

This clone came up once. This chain links TRBV5-1 with TRBJ1-3; a weak D match, TRBD1 (6 bases). CDR1 and CDR2 from the germline V gene are SGHRS and YFSETQ. The CDR3 contains 15 residues. Trimming left V 4 bases short and J 0 bases short, with 11 bases between. The CDR3 here is CASSVTGFSGNTIYF. The CDR3 DNA follows: TGCGCCAGCAGCGTAACAGGGTTCTCTGGAAACACCATATATTTT.

The chain has TRBV6-5 and TRBJ1-1; no clear D. This CDR3 spans 14 amino acids. V shed 1 base and J shed 6 bases, with 12 bases lying between them. The germline V gene encodes CDR1 MNHEY and CDR2 SVGAGI. For the CDR3, the DNA is TGTGCCAGCAGTTACTTAGTTTCCGGGGCTGAAGCTTTCTTT. It translates to CASSYLVSGAEAFF.

This chain links TRBV6-4 with TRBJ1-5, with unresolved D. The germline gives CDR1 MRHNA, CDR2 SNTAGT. V shed 2 bases and J shed 0 bases, with 5 bases lying between them. The CDR3 length is 14 residues. CDR3 DNA: TGTGCCAGCAGTGACGTCAATAGCAATCAGCCCCAGCATTTT. This encodes CASSDVNSNQPQHF.

The V and J genes are TRBV27 and TRBJ1-5; a weak D match, TRBD1 (6 bases). This CDR3 has 13 amino acids. In germline, CDR1 is MNHEY, CDR2 SMNVEV (reference sequence). The germline V and J ends were trimmed by 7 bases and 6 bases, with 13 bases remaining between them. Written as DNA, the CDR3 is TGTGCCAGCATAGGGGGGATGTGTCAGCCCCAGCATTTT. Protein sequence: CASIGGMCQPQHF.

The chain couples TRBV18 to TRBJ1-1, with TRBD1 matching 7 bases. CDR3 length equals 15 residues. With 6 bases clipped from V and 4 bases from J, the junction kept 11 bases outside the gene matches. CDR1 and CDR2 (germline): KGHSH, LQKENI. The CDR3 DNA reads as TGTGCCAGCTCCCCCAATGAGGGGGCGCGCACTGAAGCTTTCTTT. This sequence encodes CASSPNEGARTEAFF. Combining the CDR3 with reference TRBV18 and TRBJ1-1 gives the whole variable domain NAGVMQNPRHLVRRRGQEARLRCSPMKGHSHVYWYRQLPEEGLKFMVYLQKENIIDESGMPKERFSAEFPKEGPSILRIQQVVRGDSAAYFCASSPNEGARTEAFFGQGTRLTVV.

In the case of this clone: This sample also contains other DNA sequences that code for the same CDR3. The chain combines TRBV7-9 with TRBJ1-5; D not certain. With 2 bases removed from V and 5 bases from J, the gap between germline ends came to 4 bases. The germline V gene has CDR1 SEHNR and CDR2 FQNEAQ (reference sequence). CDR3 length: 12 residues. The CDR3 sequence: CASSLRDQPQHF. The CDR3 coding sequence is TGTGCCAGCAGCTTAAGGGATCAGCCCCAGCATTTT. The whole variable domain, remainder taken from reference TRBV7-9 and TRBJ1-5, is DTGVSQNPRHKITKRGQNVTFRCDPISEHNRLYWYRQTLGQGPEFLTYFQNEAQLEKSRLLSDRFSAERPKGSFSTLEIQRTEQGDSAMYLCASSLRDQPQHFGDGTRLSIL.

The chain combines TRBV6-4 with TRBJ2-5; 11 nucleotides align to TRBD2. The ends lost 5 bases at V and 3 bases at J; junction bases unmatched: 2. The CDR3 extends over 14 amino acids. Germline CDR1 reads MRHNA; CDR2 reads SNTAGT. This CDR3 is CASSRSGGEETQYF. CDR3 DNA sequence: TGTGCCAGCAGTCGTAGCGGGGGGGAAGAGACCCAGTACTTC.

This clone was seen a handful of times. The chain joins TRBV5-6 to TRBJ1-2; D unclear. The CDR3 contains 15 residues. Germline CDR1 is SGHDT and CDR2 is YYEEEE. V gave up 0 bases and J gave up 4 bases, with 13 bases separating them. CDR3 sequence reads: CASSLGTSVFYGYTF. The CDR3 DNA reads as TGTGCCAGCAGCTTGGGCACTAGTGTTTTCTATGGCTACACCTTC.

The V call is TRBV19, the J call TRBJ1-2; D gene uncertain. CDR1 and CDR2 (germline): LNHDA, SQIVND (reference sequence). Trimming removed 0 bases from V and 0 bases from J, with 8 bases in between. The CDR3 runs to 15 residues. CDR3 sequence: CASSIDPGSNYGYTF. The CDR3 bases are TGTGCCAGTAGTATAGATCCGGGGTCTAACTATGGCTACACCTTC.

The chain employs TRBV25-1 and TRBJ1-3; weak D call: TRBD1 (5 bases). Trimming left V 1 base short and J 2 bases short, with 12 bases between. CDR3 length equals 16 residues. Germline CDR1 reads MGHDK; CDR2 reads SYGVNS. CDR3 bases: TGTGCCAGCAGTGAATGGGGGGACCCAACTGGAAACACCATATATTTT. As protein: CASSEWGDPTGNTIYF.

This clone was picked up one time. The chain links TRBV2 to TRBJ2-2, with 12 positions matching TRBD2. Germline CDR1 and CDR2: SNHLY and FYNNEI. The CDR3 runs 16 residues. V was clipped by 6 bases and J by 4 bases; unmatched bases: 6. The CDR3 DNA sequence: TGTGCCAGCAGACTAGCGGGGGGCGGTAGCACCGGGGAGCTGTTTTTT. This translates into CASRLAGGGSTGELFF.

The rearrangement uses TRBV24-1 and TRBJ2-1; 7 nucleotides match TRBD2. This CDR3 has 17 amino acids. Germline CDR1 reads KGHDR; CDR2 reads SFDVKD. V was pared by 3 bases and J by 9 bases, with 16 bases of the junction left unmatched. As DNA, the CDR3 is TGTGCCACCAGTGATAAACTTCTCCGCGTTGGGGAGGGTGAGCAGTTCTTC. It translates to CATSDKLLRVGEGEQFF.

The chain carries TRBV11-2 and TRBJ2-1; 8 bases are a match to TRBD2. After removal of 3 bases from V and 10 bases from J, the junction contained 11 bases not matched to a gene. The germline gives CDR1 SGHAT, CDR2 FQNNGV. The CDR3 sequence is 15 residues long. CDR3 amino acids: CASSFVSGGLVEQFF. As DNA, the CDR3 is TGTGCCAGCAGCTTCGTTTCGGGGGGGCTTGTGGAGCAGTTCTTC.

The chain uses TRBV27 and TRBJ1-1; D might be TRBD1 (6 bases). Per germline, CDR1 MNHEY and CDR2 SMNVEV (reference sequence). This CDR3 has 14 amino acids. V was trimmed by 4 bases and J by 3 bases, leaving 12 bases between them. DNA for the CDR3: TGTGCCAGCAGTTGGGGGGGCGGGTACACTGAAGCTTTCTTT. Amino acids: CASSWGGGYTEAFF.